This TCR beta chain comes out of a study of vaccination and CD4 T cells after COVID-19. As to this clonotype: Antigen: not known.

The Oncomine TCR Beta short-read assay was applied to DNA of cultured CD4+ T cells. TCRdb fed the PCR reads into MiXCR, producing one record per CDR3 protein. The data contain fewer than 15,000 distinct CDR3 sequences, approximately 57% of them singletons. This CDR3 contains 14 residues. General observations from the study: Data came from relatively few convalescent patients and lacked early post-infection timepoints.

Treatment noted: approximately 10-day PBMC culture with coronavirus spike peptide pools or control peptides (ViraFEST assay). The TCR originated in a human donor who had recovered from COVID-19. Sequencing input: CD4+ T cells from blood, cultured in vitro. The chain couples TRBV21-1 to TRBJ2-7; TRBD2 is taken as the D call from the table, unchecked against the DNA. TRBV21-1 is given as a pseudogene. The chain's CDR3 is CASSDSGRAYEQYF. The CDR3 DNA is TGTGCCAGCAGCGATAGCGGGAGGGCCTACGAGCAGTACTTC.